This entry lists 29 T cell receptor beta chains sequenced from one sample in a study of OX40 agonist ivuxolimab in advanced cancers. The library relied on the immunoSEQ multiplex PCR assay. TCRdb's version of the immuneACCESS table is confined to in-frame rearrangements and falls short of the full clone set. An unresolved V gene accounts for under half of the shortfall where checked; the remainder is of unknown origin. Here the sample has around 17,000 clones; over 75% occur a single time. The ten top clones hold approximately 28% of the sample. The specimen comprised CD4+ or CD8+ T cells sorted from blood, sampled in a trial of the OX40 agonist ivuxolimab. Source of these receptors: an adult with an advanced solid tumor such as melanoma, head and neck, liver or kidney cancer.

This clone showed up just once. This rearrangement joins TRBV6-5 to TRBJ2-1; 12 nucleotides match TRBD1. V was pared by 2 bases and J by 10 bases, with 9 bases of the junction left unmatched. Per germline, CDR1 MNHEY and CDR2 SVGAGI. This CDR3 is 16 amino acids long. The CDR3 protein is CASSYPPGQGAGEQFF. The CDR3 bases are TGTGCCAGCAGTTACCCACCGGGACAGGGGGCAGGGGAGCAGTTCTTC.

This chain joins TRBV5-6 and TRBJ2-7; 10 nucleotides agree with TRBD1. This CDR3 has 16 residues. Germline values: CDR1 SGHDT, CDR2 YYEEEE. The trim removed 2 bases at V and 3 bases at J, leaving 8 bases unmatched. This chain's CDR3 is CASSLGGTGVVYEQYF. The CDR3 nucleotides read TGTGCCAGCAGCTTAGGGGGGACAGGGGTAGTCTACGAGCAGTACTTC. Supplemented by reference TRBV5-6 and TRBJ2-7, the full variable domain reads DAGVTQSPTHLIKTRGQQVTLRCSPKSGHDTVSWYQQALGQGPQFIFQYYEEEERQRGNFPDRFSGHQFPNYSSELNVNALLLGDSALYLCASSLGGTGVVYEQYFGPGTRLTVT.

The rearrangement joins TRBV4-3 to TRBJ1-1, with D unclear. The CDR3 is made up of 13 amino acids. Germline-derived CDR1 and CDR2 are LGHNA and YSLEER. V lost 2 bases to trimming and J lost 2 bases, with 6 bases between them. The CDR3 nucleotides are TGCGCCAGCAGCCAATGGATAAACACTGAAGCTTTCTTT. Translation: CASSQWINTEAFF.

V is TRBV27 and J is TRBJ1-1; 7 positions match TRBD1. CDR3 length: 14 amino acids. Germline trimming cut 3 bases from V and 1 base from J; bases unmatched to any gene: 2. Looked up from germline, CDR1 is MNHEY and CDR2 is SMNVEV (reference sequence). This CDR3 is CASSFGTENTEAFF. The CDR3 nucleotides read TGTGCCAGCAGTTTCGGGACAGAGAACACTGAAGCTTTCTTT.

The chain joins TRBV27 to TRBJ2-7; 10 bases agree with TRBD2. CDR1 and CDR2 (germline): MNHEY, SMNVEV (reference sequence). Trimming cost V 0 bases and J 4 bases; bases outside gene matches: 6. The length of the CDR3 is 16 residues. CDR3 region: CASSLSPLAGAYEQYF. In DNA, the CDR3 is TGTGCCAGCAGTTTATCTCCGCTAGCGGGAGCTTACGAGCAGTACTTC.

CDR3 in DNA: TGTGCCACCAGCAGAAAAGGGACTAATCAGCCCCAGCATTTT. Protein: CATSRKGTNQPQHF. The chain employs TRBV15 and TRBJ1-5; D might be TRBD1 (5 bases). Germline lookup yields CDR1 LNHNV and CDR2 YYDKDF (reference sequence). The CDR3 is 14 amino acids. Trimming pared 2 bases from V and 4 bases from J, leaving 9 bases between.

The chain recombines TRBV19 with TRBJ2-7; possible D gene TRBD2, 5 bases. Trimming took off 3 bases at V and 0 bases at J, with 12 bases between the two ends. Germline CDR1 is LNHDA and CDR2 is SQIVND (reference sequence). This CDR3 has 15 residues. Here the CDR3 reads CASSMAGASSYEQYF. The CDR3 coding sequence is TGTGCCAGTAGTATGGCGGGTGCTAGCTCCTACGAGCAGTACTTC.

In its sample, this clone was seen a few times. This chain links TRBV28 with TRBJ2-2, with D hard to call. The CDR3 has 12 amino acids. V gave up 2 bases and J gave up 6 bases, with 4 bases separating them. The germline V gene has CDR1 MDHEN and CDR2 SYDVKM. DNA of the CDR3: TGTGCCAGCAGTTTAGTCCCCGGGGAGCTGTTTTTT. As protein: CASSLVPGELFF.

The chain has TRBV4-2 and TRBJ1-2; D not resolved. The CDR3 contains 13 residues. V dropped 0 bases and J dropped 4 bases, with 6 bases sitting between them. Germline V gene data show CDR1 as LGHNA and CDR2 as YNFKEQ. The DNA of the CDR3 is TGTGCCAGCAGCCAAGATCGCGGCTATGGCTACACCTTC. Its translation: CASSQDRGYGYTF.

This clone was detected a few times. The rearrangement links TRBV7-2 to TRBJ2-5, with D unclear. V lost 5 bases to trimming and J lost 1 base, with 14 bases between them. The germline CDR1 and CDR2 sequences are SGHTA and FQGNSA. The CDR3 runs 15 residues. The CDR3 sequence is CASSPRLRAQETQYF. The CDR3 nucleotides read TGTGCCAGCAGCCCCCGATTACGGGCCCAAGAGACCCAGTACTTC. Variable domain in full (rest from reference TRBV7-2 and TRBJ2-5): GAGVSQSPSNKVTEKGKDVELRCDPISGHTALYWYRQSLGQGLEFLIYFQGNSAPDKSGLPSDRFSAERTGGSVSTLTIQRTQQEDSAVYLCASSPRLRAQETQYFGPGTRLLVL.

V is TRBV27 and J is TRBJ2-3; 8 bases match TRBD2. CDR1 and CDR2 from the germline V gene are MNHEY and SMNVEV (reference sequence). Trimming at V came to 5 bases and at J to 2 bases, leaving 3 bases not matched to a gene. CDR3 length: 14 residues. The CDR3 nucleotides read TGTGCCAGCAGTAGCGGGAGTAACACAGATACGCAGTATTTT. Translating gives CASSSGSNTDTQYF.

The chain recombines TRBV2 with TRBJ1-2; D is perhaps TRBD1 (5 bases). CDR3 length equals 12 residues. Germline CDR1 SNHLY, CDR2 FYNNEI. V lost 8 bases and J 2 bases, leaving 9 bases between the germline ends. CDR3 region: CASLGRNYGYTF. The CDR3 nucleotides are TGTGCCAGCTTGGGACGGAACTATGGCTACACCTTC.

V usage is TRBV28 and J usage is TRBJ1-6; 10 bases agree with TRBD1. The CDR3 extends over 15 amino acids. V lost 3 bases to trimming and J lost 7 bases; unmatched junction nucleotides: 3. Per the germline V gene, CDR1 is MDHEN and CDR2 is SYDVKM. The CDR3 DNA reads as TGTGCCAGCAGTTTCCGGGACAGGGGAAATTCACCCCTCCACTTT. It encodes CASSFRDRGNSPLHF.

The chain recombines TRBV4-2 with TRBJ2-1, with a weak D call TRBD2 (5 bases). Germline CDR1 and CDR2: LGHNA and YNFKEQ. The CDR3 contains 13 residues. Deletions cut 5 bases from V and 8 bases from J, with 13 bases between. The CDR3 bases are TGTGCCAGCAGCTCGCTGGGAGACGATGAGCAGTTCTTC. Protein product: CASSSLGDDEQFF.

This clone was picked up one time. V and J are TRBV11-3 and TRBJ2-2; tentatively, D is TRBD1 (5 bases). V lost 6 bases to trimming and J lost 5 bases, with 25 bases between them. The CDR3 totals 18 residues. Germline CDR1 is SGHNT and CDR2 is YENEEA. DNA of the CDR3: TGTGCCAGCAGTCCAAGATGGTGGACAAACGACCAAACCGGGGAGCTGTTTTTT. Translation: CASSPRWWTNDQTGELFF.

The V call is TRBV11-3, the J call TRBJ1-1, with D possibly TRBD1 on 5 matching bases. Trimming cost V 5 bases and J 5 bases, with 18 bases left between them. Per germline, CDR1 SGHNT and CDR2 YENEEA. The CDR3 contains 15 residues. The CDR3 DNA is TGTGCCAGCAGCGATACGCGACAGTTTTTGACTGAAGCTTTCTTT. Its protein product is CASSDTRQFLTEAFF. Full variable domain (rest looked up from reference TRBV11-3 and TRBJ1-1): EAGVVQSPRYKIIEKKQPVAFWCNPISGHNTLYWYLQNLGQGPELLIRYENEEAVDDSQLPKDRFSAERLKGVDSTLKIQPAELGDSAVYLCASSDTRQFLTEAFFGQGTRLTVV.

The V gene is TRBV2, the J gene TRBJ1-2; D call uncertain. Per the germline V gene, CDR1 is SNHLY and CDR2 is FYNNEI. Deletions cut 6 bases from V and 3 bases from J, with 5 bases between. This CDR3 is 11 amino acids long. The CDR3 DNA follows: TGTGCCAGCAGGGGAGACTATGGCTACACCTTC. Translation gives CASRGDYGYTF. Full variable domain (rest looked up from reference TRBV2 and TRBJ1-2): EPEVTQTPSHQVTQMGQEVILRCVPISNHLYFYWYRQILGQKVEFLVSFYNNEISEKSEIFDDQFSVERPDGSNFTLKIRSTKLEDSAMYFCASRGDYGYTFGSGTRLTVV.

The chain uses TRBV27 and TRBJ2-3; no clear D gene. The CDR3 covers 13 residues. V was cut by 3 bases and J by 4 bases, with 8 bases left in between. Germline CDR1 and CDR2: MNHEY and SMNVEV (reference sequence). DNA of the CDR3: TGTGCCAGCAGTTTCTTTCCGTCAGATACGCAGTATTTT. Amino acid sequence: CASSFFPSDTQYF.

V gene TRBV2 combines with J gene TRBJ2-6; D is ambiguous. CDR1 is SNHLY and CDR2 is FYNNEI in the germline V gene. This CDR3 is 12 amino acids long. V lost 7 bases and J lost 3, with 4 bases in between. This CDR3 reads CASNLGANVLTF. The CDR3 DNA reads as TGTGCCAGCAACCTTGGGGCCAACGTCCTGACTTTC. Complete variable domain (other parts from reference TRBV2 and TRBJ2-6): EPEVTQTPSHQVTQMGQEVILRCVPISNHLYFYWYRQILGQKVEFLVSFYNNEISEKSEIFDDQFSVERPDGSNFTLKIRSTKLEDSAMYFCASNLGANVLTFGAGSRLTVL.

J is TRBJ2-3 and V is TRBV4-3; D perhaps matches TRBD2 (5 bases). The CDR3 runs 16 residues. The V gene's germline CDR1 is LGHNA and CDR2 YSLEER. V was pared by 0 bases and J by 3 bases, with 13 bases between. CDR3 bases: TGCGCCAGCAGCCAAGATCCACCCGGAGGAACAGATACGCAGTATTTT. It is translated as CASSQDPPGGTDTQYF.

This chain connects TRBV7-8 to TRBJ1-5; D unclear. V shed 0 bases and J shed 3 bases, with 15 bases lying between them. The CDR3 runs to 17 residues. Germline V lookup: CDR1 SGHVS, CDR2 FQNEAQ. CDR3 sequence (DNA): TGTGCCAGCAGCTTAGCGTCCAGCAGTTTCCTCAATCAGCCCCAGCATTTT. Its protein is CASSLASSSFLNQPQHF.

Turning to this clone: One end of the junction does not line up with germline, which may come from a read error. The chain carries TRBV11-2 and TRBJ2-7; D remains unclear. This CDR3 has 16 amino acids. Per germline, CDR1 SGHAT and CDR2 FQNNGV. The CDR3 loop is CASSLLEYGSQYEQYF. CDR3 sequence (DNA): TGCGCCAGCAGCCTTCTTGAATACGGTTCCCAATACGAGCAGTACTTC.

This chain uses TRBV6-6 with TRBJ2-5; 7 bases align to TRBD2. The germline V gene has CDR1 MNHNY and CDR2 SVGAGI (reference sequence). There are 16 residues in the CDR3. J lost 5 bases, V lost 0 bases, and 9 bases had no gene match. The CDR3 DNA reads TGTGCCAGCAGTTACTCGAGAGAAGGGCGGGGGGAGACCCAGTACTTC. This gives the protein CASSYSREGRGETQYF.

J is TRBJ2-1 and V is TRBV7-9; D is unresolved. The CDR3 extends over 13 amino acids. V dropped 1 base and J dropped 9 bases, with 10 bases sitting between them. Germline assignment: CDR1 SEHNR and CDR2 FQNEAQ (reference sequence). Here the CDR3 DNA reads TGTGCCAGCAGCTTAGACTCCTCACCTGAGCAGTTCTTC. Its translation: CASSLDSSPEQFF. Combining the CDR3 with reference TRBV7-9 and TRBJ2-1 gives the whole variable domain DTGVSQNPRHKITKRGQNVTFRCDPISEHNRLYWYRQTLGQGPEFLTYFQNEAQLEKSRLLSDRFSAERPKGSFSTLEIQRTEQGDSAMYLCASSLDSSPEQFFGPGTRLTVL.

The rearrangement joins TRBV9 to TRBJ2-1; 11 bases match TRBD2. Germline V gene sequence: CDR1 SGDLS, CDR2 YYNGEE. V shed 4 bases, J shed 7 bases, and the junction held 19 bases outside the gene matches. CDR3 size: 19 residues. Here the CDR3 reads CASSFKPYTGTSGLNEQFF. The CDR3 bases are TGTGCCAGCAGCTTCAAACCTTACACCGGGACTAGCGGTTTAAATGAGCAGTTCTTC. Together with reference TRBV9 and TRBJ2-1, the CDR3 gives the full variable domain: DSGVTQTPKHLITATGQRVTLRCSPRSGDLSVYWYQQSLDQGLQFLIQYYNGEERAKGNILERFSAQQFPDLHSELNLSSLELGDSALYFCASSFKPYTGTSGLNEQFFGPGTRLTVL.

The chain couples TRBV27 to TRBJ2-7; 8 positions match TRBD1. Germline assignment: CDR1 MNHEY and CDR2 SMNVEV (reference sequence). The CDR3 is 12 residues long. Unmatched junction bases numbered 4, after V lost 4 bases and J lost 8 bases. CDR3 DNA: TGTGCCAGCAGTTGGACAGGGTTTAAGCAGTACTTC. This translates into CASSWTGFKQYF.

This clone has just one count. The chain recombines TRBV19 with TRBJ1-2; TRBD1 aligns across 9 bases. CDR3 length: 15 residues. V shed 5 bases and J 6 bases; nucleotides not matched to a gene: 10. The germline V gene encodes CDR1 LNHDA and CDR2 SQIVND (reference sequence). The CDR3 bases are TGTGCCAGTAGTCAACTGAACAGGGGGCAGGATGGCTACACCTTC. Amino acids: CASSQLNRGQDGYTF.

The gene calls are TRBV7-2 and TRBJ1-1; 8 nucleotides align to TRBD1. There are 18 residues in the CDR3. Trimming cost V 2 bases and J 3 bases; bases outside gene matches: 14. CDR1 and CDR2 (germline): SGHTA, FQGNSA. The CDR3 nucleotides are TGTGCCAGCAGCTTACGGTCCAGGGGGCGAAGGGGGGACACTGAAGCTTTCTTT. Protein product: CASSLRSRGRRGDTEAFF.

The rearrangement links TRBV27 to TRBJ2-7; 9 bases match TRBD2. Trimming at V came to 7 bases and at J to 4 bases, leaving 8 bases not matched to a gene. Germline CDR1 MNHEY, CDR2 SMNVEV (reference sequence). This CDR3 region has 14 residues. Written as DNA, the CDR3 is TGTGCCAGCAAACCCCAGCGGGAGGTGTACGAGCAGTACTTC. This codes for CASKPQREVYEQYF.